This T cell receptor (beta chain) comes out of a study of CXCR3-negative and CXCR3-positive naive CD8 T cells. The CDR3 extends over 12 amino acids. The germline V gene encodes CDR1 SQVTM and CDR2 ANQGSEA. The method, 5' RACE with UMI labels, was used to prepare the TRB cDNA libraries. Each CDR3 protein gets one entry in TCRdb, which reprocessed the 5' RACE reads and gives no DNA. Its table lists 70,000 to 95,000 distinct CDR3 sequences. V gene TRBV29-1 combines with J gene TRBJ2-7. Sequencing used naive CXCR3- CD8+ T cells from blood. Subset specified: CD45RO-CCR7+CD27+CD95- naive CD8+ T cells lacking CXCR3 (TNR3-). This sequence originates from a human donor in good health. Some clones in this sample may be carry-over from other donors' samples. The CDR3 sequence: CSARTDSYEQYF.